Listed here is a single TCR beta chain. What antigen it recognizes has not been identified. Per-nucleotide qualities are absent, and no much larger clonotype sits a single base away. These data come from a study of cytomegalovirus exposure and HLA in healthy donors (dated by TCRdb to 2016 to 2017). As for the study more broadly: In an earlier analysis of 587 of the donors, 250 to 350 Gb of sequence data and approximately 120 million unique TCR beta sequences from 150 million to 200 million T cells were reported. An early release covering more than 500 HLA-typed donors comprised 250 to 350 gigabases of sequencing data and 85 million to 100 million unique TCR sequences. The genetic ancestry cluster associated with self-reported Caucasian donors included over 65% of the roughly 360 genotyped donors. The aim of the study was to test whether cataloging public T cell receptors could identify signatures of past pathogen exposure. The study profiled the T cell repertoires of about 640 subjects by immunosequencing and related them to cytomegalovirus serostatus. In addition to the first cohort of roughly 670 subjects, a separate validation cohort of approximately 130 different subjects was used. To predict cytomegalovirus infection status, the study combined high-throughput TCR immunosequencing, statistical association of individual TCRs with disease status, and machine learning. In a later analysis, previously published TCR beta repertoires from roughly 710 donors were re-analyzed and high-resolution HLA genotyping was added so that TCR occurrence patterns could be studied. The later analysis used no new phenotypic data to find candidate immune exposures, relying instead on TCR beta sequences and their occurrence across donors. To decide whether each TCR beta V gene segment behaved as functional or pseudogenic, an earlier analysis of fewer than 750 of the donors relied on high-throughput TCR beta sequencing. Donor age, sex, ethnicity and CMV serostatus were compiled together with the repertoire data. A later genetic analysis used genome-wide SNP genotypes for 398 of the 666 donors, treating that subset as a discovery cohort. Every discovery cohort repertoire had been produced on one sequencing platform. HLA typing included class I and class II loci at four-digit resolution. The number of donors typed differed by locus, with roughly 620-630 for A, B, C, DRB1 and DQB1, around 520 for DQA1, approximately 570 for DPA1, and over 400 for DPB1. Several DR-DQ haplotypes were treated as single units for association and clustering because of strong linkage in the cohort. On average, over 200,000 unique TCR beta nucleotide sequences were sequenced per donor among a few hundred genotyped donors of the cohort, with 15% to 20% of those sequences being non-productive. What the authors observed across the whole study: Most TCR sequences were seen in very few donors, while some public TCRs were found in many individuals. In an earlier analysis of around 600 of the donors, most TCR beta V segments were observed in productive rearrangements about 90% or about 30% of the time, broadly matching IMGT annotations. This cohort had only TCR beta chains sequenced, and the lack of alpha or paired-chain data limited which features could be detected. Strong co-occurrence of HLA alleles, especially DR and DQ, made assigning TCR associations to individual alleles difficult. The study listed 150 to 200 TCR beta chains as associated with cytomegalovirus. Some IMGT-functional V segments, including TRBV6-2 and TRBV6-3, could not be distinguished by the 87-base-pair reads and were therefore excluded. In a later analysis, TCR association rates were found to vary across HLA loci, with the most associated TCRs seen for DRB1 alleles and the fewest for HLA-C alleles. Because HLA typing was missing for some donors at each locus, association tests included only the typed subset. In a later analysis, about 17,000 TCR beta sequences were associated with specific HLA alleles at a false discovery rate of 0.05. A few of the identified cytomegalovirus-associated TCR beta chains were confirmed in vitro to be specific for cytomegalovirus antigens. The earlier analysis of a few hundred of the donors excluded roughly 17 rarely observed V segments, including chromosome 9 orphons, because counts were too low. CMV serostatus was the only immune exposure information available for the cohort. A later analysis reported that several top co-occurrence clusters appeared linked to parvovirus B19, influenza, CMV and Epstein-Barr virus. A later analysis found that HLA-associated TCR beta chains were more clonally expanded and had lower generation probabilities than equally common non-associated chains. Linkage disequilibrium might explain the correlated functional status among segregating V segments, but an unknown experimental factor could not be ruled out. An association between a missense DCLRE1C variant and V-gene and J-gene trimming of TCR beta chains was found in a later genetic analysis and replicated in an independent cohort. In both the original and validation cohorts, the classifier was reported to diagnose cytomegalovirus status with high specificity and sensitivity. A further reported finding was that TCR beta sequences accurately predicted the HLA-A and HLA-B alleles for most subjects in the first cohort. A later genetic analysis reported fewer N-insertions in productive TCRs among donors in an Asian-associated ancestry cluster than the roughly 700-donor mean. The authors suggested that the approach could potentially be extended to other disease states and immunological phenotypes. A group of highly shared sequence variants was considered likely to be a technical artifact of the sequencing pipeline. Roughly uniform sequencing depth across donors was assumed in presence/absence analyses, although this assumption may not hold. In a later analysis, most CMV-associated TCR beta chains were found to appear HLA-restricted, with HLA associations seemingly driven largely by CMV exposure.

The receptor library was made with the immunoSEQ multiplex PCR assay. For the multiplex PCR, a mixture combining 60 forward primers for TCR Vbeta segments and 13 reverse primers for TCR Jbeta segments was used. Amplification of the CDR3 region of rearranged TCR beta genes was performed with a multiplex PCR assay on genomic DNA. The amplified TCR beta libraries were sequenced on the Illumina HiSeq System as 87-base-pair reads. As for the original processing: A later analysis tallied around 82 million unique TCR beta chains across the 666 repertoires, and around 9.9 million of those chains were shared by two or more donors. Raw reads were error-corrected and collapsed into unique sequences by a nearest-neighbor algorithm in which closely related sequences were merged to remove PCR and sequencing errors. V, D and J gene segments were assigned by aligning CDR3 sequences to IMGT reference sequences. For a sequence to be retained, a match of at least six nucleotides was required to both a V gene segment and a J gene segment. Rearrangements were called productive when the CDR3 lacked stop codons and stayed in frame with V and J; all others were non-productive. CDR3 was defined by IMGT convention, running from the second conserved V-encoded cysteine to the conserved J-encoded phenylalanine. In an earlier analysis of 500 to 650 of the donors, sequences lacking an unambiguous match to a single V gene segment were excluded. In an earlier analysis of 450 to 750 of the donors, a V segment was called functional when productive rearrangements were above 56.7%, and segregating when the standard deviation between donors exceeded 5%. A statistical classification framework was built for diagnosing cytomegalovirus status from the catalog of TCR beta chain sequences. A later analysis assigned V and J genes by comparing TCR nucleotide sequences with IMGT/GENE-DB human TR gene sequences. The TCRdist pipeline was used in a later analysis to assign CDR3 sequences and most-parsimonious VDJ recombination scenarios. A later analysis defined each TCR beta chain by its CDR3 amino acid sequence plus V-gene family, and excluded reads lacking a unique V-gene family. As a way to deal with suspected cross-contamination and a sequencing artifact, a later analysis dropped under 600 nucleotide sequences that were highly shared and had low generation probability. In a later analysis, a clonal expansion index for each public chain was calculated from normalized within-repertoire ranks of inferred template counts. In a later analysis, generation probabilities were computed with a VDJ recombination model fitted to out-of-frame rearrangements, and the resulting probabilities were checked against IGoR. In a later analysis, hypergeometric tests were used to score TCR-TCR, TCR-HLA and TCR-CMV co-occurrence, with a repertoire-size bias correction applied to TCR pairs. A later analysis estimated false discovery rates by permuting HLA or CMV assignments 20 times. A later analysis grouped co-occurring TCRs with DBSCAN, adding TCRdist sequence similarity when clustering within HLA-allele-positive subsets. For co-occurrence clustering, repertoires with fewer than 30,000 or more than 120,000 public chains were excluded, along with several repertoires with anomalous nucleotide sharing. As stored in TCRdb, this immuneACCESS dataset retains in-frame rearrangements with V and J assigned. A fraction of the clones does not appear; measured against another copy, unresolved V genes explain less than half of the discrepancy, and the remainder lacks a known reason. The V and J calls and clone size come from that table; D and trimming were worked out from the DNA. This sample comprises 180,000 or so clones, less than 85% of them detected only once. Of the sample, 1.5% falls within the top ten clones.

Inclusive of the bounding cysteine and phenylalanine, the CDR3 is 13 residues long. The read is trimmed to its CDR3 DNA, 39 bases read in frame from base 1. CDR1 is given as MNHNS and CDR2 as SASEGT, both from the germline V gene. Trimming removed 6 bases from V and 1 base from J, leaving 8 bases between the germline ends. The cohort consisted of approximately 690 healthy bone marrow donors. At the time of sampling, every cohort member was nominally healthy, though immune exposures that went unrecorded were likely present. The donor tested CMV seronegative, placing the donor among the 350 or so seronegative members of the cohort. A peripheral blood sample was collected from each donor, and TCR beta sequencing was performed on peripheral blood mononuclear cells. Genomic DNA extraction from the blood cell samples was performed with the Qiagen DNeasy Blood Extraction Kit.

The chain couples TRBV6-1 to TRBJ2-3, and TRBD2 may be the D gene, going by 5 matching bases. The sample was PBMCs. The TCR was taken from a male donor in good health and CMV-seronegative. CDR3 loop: CASRTGGTDTQYF. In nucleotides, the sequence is TGTGCCAGCAGAACCGGGGGCACAGATACGCAGTATTTT.